Presented here are 28 T cell receptor beta chains from one specimen sequenced in a study of blood T cell repertoires in COVID-19. Only in-frame clones appear in the TCRdb table, and some are missing; sequencing was by immunoSEQ multiplex PCR. The sample includes about 90,000 clones, roughly nine tenths of them seen just once. Sequenced input: peripheral blood. Receptor source: a human donor with active COVID-19. The donor label of this sample is uncertain.

The genes are TRBV5-1 and TRBJ1-2; D not certain. V lost 0 bases and J 2 bases, leaving 14 bases between the germline ends. Looked up from germline, CDR1 is SGHRS and CDR2 is YFSETQ. CDR3 length equals 16 residues. The CDR3 loop reads CASSLDSGQVNYGYTF. The CDR3 DNA reads as TGCGCCAGCAGCTTGGATTCTGGGCAGGTCAACTATGGCTACACCTTC.

The chain carries TRBV6-5 and TRBJ1-1, with TRBD1 as a possible D gene (5 bases). Germline-derived CDR1 and CDR2 are MNHEY and SVGAGI. This CDR3 is 12 amino acids long. The V end lost 7 bases, the J end lost 4 bases, and 10 bases lay between the germline ends. Written as DNA, the CDR3 is TGTGCCAGCATGTTTGGGGCCACTGAAGCTTTCTTT. Encoded protein: CASMFGATEAFF.

This clone was found once. The gene calls are TRBV9 and TRBJ1-3; tentative D call: TRBD1 (5 bases). V was trimmed by 0 bases and J by 4 bases, leaving 17 bases between them. Germline values: CDR1 SGDLS, CDR2 YYNGEE. This CDR3 region has 17 residues. CDR3 loop: CASSVVALSGPGNTIYF. The DNA of the CDR3 is TGTGCCAGCAGCGTAGTAGCTTTGTCAGGGCCCGGAAACACCATATATTTT.

This rearrangement joins TRBV19 to TRBJ2-1; TRBD1 is a possible D gene (5 bases). V lost 4 bases and J 10 bases, leaving 14 bases between the germline ends. The CDR3 is made up of 13 amino acids. CDR1 is LNHDA, CDR2 SQIVND, per germline (reference sequence). CDR3 coding DNA: TGTGCCAGTAGTACTCAGAAAAAGGGGGAGCAGTTCTTC. The encoded protein is CASSTQKKGEQFF.

The chain employs TRBV4-1 and TRBJ1-2, with TRBD1 identical over 9 bases. Germline-derived CDR1 and CDR2 are MGHRA and YSYEKL. V lost 3 bases, J lost 1 base, and 9 bases stayed unmatched. This CDR3 contains 17 residues. CDR3: CASSQDITGGFNYGYTF. DNA of the CDR3: TGCGCCAGCAGCCAGGACATAACAGGGGGCTTTAACTATGGCTACACCTTC.

V usage is TRBV7-9 and J usage is TRBJ2-1; 10 positions match TRBD2. CDR1 is SEHNR, CDR2 FQNEAQ, per germline (reference sequence). The CDR3 contains 16 residues. Trimming removed 2 bases from V and 2 bases from J; junction bases left unmatched: 3. This CDR3 is CASSLITSGAYNEQFF. The CDR3 region has the DNA TGTGCCAGCAGCTTAATAACTAGCGGGGCCTACAATGAGCAGTTCTTC.

The genes are TRBV4-3 and TRBJ1-6; no clear D. Trimming removed 0 bases from V and 0 bases from J, with 9 bases in between. CDR3 length equals 17 residues. Germline CDR1 reads LGHNA; CDR2 reads YSLEER. CDR3 protein: CASSQDAGSSYNSPLHF. DNA of the CDR3: TGCGCCAGCAGCCAAGATGCCGGGAGCTCCTATAATTCACCCCTCCACTTT.

The J gene is TRBJ1-3, the V gene TRBV15, with a tentative D call TRBD1 (6 bases). Looked up from germline, CDR1 is LNHNV and CDR2 is YYDKDF (reference sequence). Trimming removed 1 base from V and 7 bases from J, with 14 bases in between. This CDR3 has 15 residues. CDR3 in DNA: TGTGCCACCAGCAGAGCCCAGGGGCGATGGAACACCATATATTTT. Protein: CATSRAQGRWNTIYF.

The DNA for the CDR3 is TGCGCCAGCAGCTTATCTCTCTCAGGGGCGGATTCACCCCTCCACTTT. Residues: CASSLSLSGADSPLHF. This rearrangement joins TRBV5-1 to TRBJ1-6, with D perhaps TRBD1 (6 bases). Trimming took off 2 bases at V and 8 bases at J, with 17 bases between the two ends. The CDR3 is 16 amino acids. Germline V lookup: CDR1 SGHRS, CDR2 YFSETQ. The full variable domain, its missing parts supplied by reference TRBV5-1 and TRBJ1-6, is KAGVTQTPRYLIKTRGQQVTLSCSPISGHRSVSWYQQTPGQGLQFLFEYFSETQRNKGNFPGRFSGRQFSNSRSEMNVSTLELGDSALYLCASSLSLSGADSPLHFGNGTRLTVT.

The V and J genes are TRBV4-3 and TRBJ2-2; D is ambiguous. CDR1 is LGHNA and CDR2 is YSLEER in the germline V gene. Trimming removed 0 bases at V and 1 base at J, with 6 bases between. The CDR3 has 15 residues. CDR3 loop: CASSQDGGNTGELFF. CDR3 in DNA: TGCGCCAGCAGCCAAGATGGCGGGAACACCGGGGAGCTGTTTTTT.

The count of this clone is one. J is TRBJ2-3 and V is TRBV6-4; 12 nucleotides align to TRBD2. Germline assignment: CDR1 MRHNA and CDR2 SNTAGT. This CDR3 has 15 amino acids. Trimming removed 5 bases from V and 1 base from J; junction bases left unmatched: 1. CDR3 nucleotides: TGTGCCAGCAGTCGACTAGCGGGGGGCACAGATACGCAGTATTTT. Translating gives CASSRLAGGTDTQYF.

The chain couples TRBV5-1 to TRBJ2-1; D possibly corresponds to TRBD2 (5 bases). From germline, CDR1 is SGHRS and CDR2 YFSETQ. V lost 0 bases and J lost 9, with 13 bases in between. The CDR3 covers 14 residues. The CDR3 DNA is TGCGCCAGCAGCTTGGGAATTTTCCGGGGTGAGCAGTTCTTC. Protein sequence: CASSLGIFRGEQFF. The full variable domain, rest sourced from reference TRBV5-1 and TRBJ2-1, is KAGVTQTPRYLIKTRGQQVTLSCSPISGHRSVSWYQQTPGQGLQFLFEYFSETQRNKGNFPGRFSGRQFSNSRSEMNVSTLELGDSALYLCASSLGIFRGEQFFGPGTRLTVL.

V usage is TRBV3-1 (or the pseudogene TRBV3-2) and J usage is TRBJ2-7, with TRBD1 identical over 11 bases. Germline assignment: CDR1 LGHDT and CDR2 YNNKEL (reference sequence). V shed 4 bases and J 0 bases; nucleotides not matched to a gene: 11. CDR3 size: 18 residues. The CDR3 sequence: CASSPRDRGALSSYEQYF. DNA for the CDR3: TGTGCCAGCAGCCCAAGGGACAGGGGGGCTCTTAGCTCCTACGAGCAGTACTTC.

The V and J genes are TRBV10-3 and TRBJ2-7, with D perhaps TRBD1 (6 bases). Germline V gene data show CDR1 as ENHRY and CDR2 as SYGVKD. Trimming cost V 2 bases and J 3 bases, with 14 bases left between them. The CDR3 length is 15 residues. The CDR3 spells CAISEQQGPLYEQYF. CDR3 nucleotides: TGTGCCATCAGTGAGCAACAGGGCCCACTCTACGAGCAGTACTTC.

This sequence joins TRBV24-1 and TRBJ2-5; 10 bases map to TRBD1. Germline CDR1 KGHDR, CDR2 SFDVKD. The V and J ends lost 5 bases and 4 bases, in that order; junction bases with no gene match: 3. The CDR3 is 14 residues long. CDR3 coding DNA: TGTGCCACCAGTGCGACAGGGGGCGCAGAGACCCAGTACTTC. Its protein product is CATSATGGAETQYF.

The J gene is TRBJ2-3, the V gene TRBV5-1; D not resolved. CDR1 is SGHRS, CDR2 YFSETQ, per germline. This CDR3 is built from 14 residues. V was clipped by 0 bases and J by 2 bases, with 7 bases between them. The CDR3 sequence is CASSLGTHTDTQYF. CDR3 sequence (DNA): TGCGCCAGCAGCTTGGGTACACACACAGATACGCAGTATTTT.

This chain links TRBV5-1 with TRBJ2-3; 16 positions match TRBD2. Trimming took 4 bases from V and 10 from J; bases not matched to a gene: 9. The CDR3 loop spans 16 amino acids. The germline V gene encodes CDR1 SGHRS and CDR2 YFSETQ. CDR3 protein: CASSRGTSGGAQAQYF. The CDR3 nucleotides are TGCGCCAGCAGCCGTGGGACTAGCGGGGGGGCTCAAGCGCAGTATTTT.

The rearrangement joins TRBV3-1 (or the pseudogene TRBV3-2) to TRBJ1-1; tentatively, D is TRBD1 (6 bases). Germline lookup yields CDR1 LGHDT and CDR2 YNNKEL (reference sequence). V was clipped by 1 base and J by 3 bases, with 12 bases between them. The CDR3 extends over 15 amino acids. CDR3 sequence: CASSQASSGDTEAFF. The DNA for the CDR3 is TGTGCCAGCAGCCAAGCATCATCAGGGGACACTGAAGCTTTCTTT.

The chain uses TRBV5-4 and TRBJ2-3; D perhaps matches TRBD2 (7 bases). There are 15 residues in the CDR3. CDR1 and CDR2 from the germline V gene are SGHNT and YYREEE (reference sequence). The germline V and J ends were trimmed by 2 bases and 3 bases, with 13 bases remaining between them. The CDR3 DNA follows: TGTGCCAGCAGCTTCACGGCGGGGGCGACAGATACGCAGTATTTT. Protein product: CASSFTAGATDTQYF.

Only one count was recorded for this clone. This chain uses TRBV5-8 with TRBJ1-2; TRBD1 agrees at 8 bases. This CDR3 comprises 15 residues. Looked up from germline, CDR1 is SGHTS and CDR2 is YDEGEE. Unmatched junction bases numbered 9, after V lost 5 bases and J lost 3 bases. The CDR3 DNA is TGTGCCAGCAGGACCATCAGGGGGCCGTACTATGGCTACACCTTC. Its translation: CASRTIRGPYYGYTF.

The chain carries TRBV3-1 (or the pseudogene TRBV3-2) and TRBJ2-7; TRBD1 agrees at 12 bases. V was clipped by 4 bases and J by 5 bases; unmatched bases: 6. From germline, CDR1 is LGHDT and CDR2 YNNKEL (reference sequence). The CDR3 consists of 15 residues. The CDR3 loop reads CASSLGGTGGHEQYF. The CDR3 DNA follows: TGTGCCAGCAGCCTAGGGGGGACAGGGGGCCACGAGCAGTACTTC.

The chain carries TRBV7-5 and TRBJ2-1; TRBD2 was called by the table and not checked on the DNA. TRBV7-5 represents a pseudogene. The length of the CDR3 is 17 residues. CDR3 in amino acids: CVRSPNSGADPYNEQFF. Written as DNA, the CDR3 is TGTGTCAGAAGCCCTAATAGCGGGGCCGACCCCTACAATGAGCAGTTCTTC.

This chain joins TRBV6-4 and TRBJ2-3, with D unresolved. This CDR3 is built from 15 residues. V was clipped by 5 bases and J by 0 bases, with 12 bases between them. The germline V gene encodes CDR1 MRHNA and CDR2 SNTAGT. CDR3 DNA: TGTGCCAGCAGTTTGGGCCTTGGGAGCACAGATACGCAGTATTTT. This sequence encodes CASSLGLGSTDTQYF.

The chain couples TRBV7-2 to TRBJ2-3, with 13 positions matching TRBD2. The CDR3 is 17 residues long. The ends lost 4 bases at V and 2 bases at J; junction bases unmatched: 6. Germline V gives CDR1 SGHTA, CDR2 FQGNSA. The CDR3, as DNA: TGTGCCAGCAGCTCCGGGACTAGCGGGGCGATCACAGATACGCAGTATTTT. This codes for CASSSGTSGAITDTQYF.

The chain combines TRBV2 with TRBJ2-1, with a tentative D call TRBD2 (6 bases). Germline CDR1 reads SNHLY; CDR2 reads FYNNEI. V was shortened by 3 bases and J by 1 base, with 13 bases between the two germline ends. The length of the CDR3 is 16 residues. The CDR3 DNA reads TGTGCCAGCAGTGATTCCGGGGGAAGGTCCTACAATGAGCAGTTCTTC. As protein: CASSDSGGRSYNEQFF.

V usage is TRBV6-5 and J usage is TRBJ2-6, with 9 bases identical to TRBD1. V lost 4 bases and J lost 1; bases outside the gene matches: 2. This CDR3 has 16 residues. Looked up from germline, CDR1 is MNHEY and CDR2 is SVGAGI. The CDR3 DNA is TGTGCCAGCAGTTGGGGACAGGGATCTGGGGCCAACGTCCTGACTTTC. It is translated as CASSWGQGSGANVLTF.

The table lists this clone with a few counts. The V and J genes are TRBV9 and TRBJ1-6; D call uncertain. The CDR3 extends over 14 amino acids. Trimming removed 1 base from V and 8 bases from J, with 10 bases in between. Germline values: CDR1 SGDLS, CDR2 YYNGEE. The CDR3 is CASSVTARDSPLHF. The CDR3 DNA reads as TGTGCCAGCAGCGTAACAGCGAGGGATTCACCCCTCCACTTT.

The chain joins TRBV5-4 to TRBJ2-7, with 7 bases identical to TRBD2. CDR1 is SGHNT and CDR2 is YYREEE in the germline V gene (reference sequence). The CDR3 extends over 13 amino acids. V lost 0 bases to trimming and J lost 6 bases; unmatched junction nucleotides: 3. The CDR3 here is CASSLEGGLEQYF. The CDR3 coding sequence is TGTGCCAGCAGCTTGGAGGGAGGGCTCGAGCAGTACTTC.